What follows are 32 T cell receptor beta chains derived from one specimen sequenced in a study of T cell responses to AZD1222 COVID-19 vaccine. The data were produced by immunoSEQ multiplex PCR, yet TCRdb's version contains in-frame clones alone and is incomplete. The table records about 190,000 clones, about 90% of them present only once. The sequences come from peripheral blood, collected on day 0 of MenACWY control vaccination. The source is an adult in good health.

V is TRBV28 and J is TRBJ2-3, with D tentatively TRBD2 (6 bases). Germline lookup yields CDR1 MDHEN and CDR2 SYDVKM. The CDR3 consists of 14 residues. Trimming removed 6 bases at V and 1 base at J, with 11 bases between. The CDR3 loop reads CASSASARTDTQYF. The DNA of the CDR3 is TGTGCCAGCAGCGCTAGCGCACGCACAGATACGCAGTATTTT.

This chain joins TRBV7-3 and TRBJ2-2; 12 bases fit TRBD1. This CDR3 has 16 residues. J lost 5 bases, V lost 2 bases, and 3 bases had no gene match. Per the germline V gene, CDR1 is SGHTA and CDR2 is FQGTGA. The CDR3 coding sequence is TGTGCCAGCAGCTTATTGGGACAGGGGGCGACCGGGGAGCTGTTTTTT. Its protein product is CASSLLGQGATGELFF.

The chain carries TRBV28 and TRBJ1-2; D is undetermined. The CDR3 runs to 12 residues. CDR1 is MDHEN and CDR2 is SYDVKM in the germline V gene. V lost 3 bases to trimming and J lost 6 bases, with 8 bases between them. The CDR3 loop is CASSFSPDGYTF. The CDR3 DNA is TGTGCCAGCAGTTTTTCCCCGGATGGCTACACCTTC.

V is TRBV24-1 and J is TRBJ1-4; D call uncertain. This CDR3 contains 15 residues. V lost 6 bases, J lost 0 bases, and 10 bases lay in between. Per the germline V gene, CDR1 is KGHDR and CDR2 is SFDVKD. The CDR3 DNA follows: TGTGCCACCAGTAAAGGTACCACAACTAATGAAAAACTGTTTTTT. Amino acid sequence: CATSKGTTTNEKLFF.

The chain uses TRBV7-4 and TRBJ1-3, with D possibly matching TRBD1 (6 bases). Trimming pared 5 bases from V and 1 base from J, leaving 15 bases between. Germline V gene sequence: CDR1 SGHVT, CDR2 SQSDAQ. This CDR3 has 16 amino acids. The CDR3 loop is CASSPGHFLSGNTIYF. CDR3 DNA: TGTGCCAGCAGCCCGGGACACTTCTTGTCTGGAAACACCATATATTTT. Complete variable domain (other parts from reference TRBV7-4 and TRBJ1-3): GAGVSQSPRYKVAKRGRDVALRCDSISGHVTLYWYRQTLGQGSEVLTYSQSDAQRDKSGRPSGRFSAERPERSVSTLKIQRTEQGDSAVYLCASSPGHFLSGNTIYFGEGSWLTVV.

This rearrangement joins TRBV29-1 to TRBJ2-7; D may be TRBD1 (5 bases). The V gene's germline CDR1 is SQVTM and CDR2 ANQGSEA. Trimming pared 3 bases from V and 2 bases from J, leaving 17 bases between. The CDR3 extends over 15 amino acids. The CDR3 sequence is CSVDLGQGSTYEQYF. The DNA of the CDR3 is TGCAGCGTTGATCTAGGCCAGGGCAGCACCTACGAGCAGTACTTC.

This clone is a singleton in its sample. The chain is built from TRBV11-2 and TRBJ1-2; D is possibly TRBD1 (5 bases). This CDR3 region has 15 residues. Trimming shortened V by 1 base and J by 3 bases, and 12 bases separated the two germline ends. Germline CDR1 reads SGHAT; CDR2 reads FQNNGV. The CDR3 protein is CASSLVAGSDYGYTF. The CDR3 DNA is TGTGCCAGCAGCTTAGTGGCAGGGTCGGACTATGGCTACACCTTC.

J is TRBJ1-2 and V is TRBV7-3; D uncertain. Germline V gives CDR1 SGHTA, CDR2 FQGTGA. This CDR3 is 13 amino acids long. V was cut by 5 bases and J by 6 bases, with 13 bases left in between. CDR3 sequence reads: CASSPSVKDGYTF. The CDR3 bases are TGTGCCAGCAGCCCATCGGTTAAGGATGGCTACACCTTC.

The chain has TRBV7-2 and TRBJ2-7; D ambiguous. The CDR3 runs to 15 residues. Germline-derived CDR1 and CDR2 are SGHTA and FQGNSA. The germline V and J ends were trimmed by 0 bases and 2 bases, with 11 bases remaining between them. CDR3 DNA: TGTGCCAGCAGCTTAGCGCGTCAGGCCGCCTACGAGCAGTACTTC. As protein: CASSLARQAAYEQYF.

V usage is TRBV6-5 and J usage is TRBJ2-2, with TRBD1 identical over 9 bases. Germline CDR1 MNHEY, CDR2 SVGAGI. Trimming removed 4 bases from V and 3 bases from J; junction bases left unmatched: 6. CDR3 length: 16 residues. The DNA for the CDR3 is TGTGCCAGCAGTTTTCCGGGACAGGGACACACCGGGGAGCTGTTTTTT. Protein sequence: CASSFPGQGHTGELFF.

This clone was picked up one time. The chain carries TRBV5-1 and TRBJ2-4, with 8 bases fitting TRBD1. Germline assignment: CDR1 SGHRS and CDR2 YFSETQ. V trimming: 4 bases; J trimming: 0 bases; junction bases outside the gene matches: 6. This CDR3 spans 16 amino acids. CDR3 residues: CASSTGGLIAKNIQYF. Here the CDR3 DNA reads TGCGCCAGCAGCACAGGGGGTCTGATAGCCAAAAACATTCAGTACTTC. The full variable domain, in which reference TRBV5-1 and TRBJ2-4 provide the parts outside the CDR3, is KAGVTQTPRYLIKTRGQQVTLSCSPISGHRSVSWYQQTPGQGLQFLFEYFSETQRNKGNFPGRFSGRQFSNSRSEMNVSTLELGDSALYLCASSTGGLIAKNIQYFGAGTRLSVL.

The chain carries TRBV5-3 and TRBJ2-7; 8 positions agree with TRBD2. Being an ORF, TRBV5-3 has a function that is uncertain. The V gene end was trimmed by 4 bases and the J gene end by 9 bases; junction bases not matched to a gene: 12. The CDR3 totals 14 residues. The CDR3: CARSPRSEAGVQYF. The CDR3 DNA reads TGTGCCAGAAGCCCACGATCGGAAGCGGGAGTGCAGTACTTC.

The rearrangement links TRBV10-1 to TRBJ1-2; D gene uncertain. This CDR3 is built from 16 residues. The V end lost 3 bases, the J end lost 1 base, and 15 bases lay between the germline ends. Looked up from germline, CDR1 is WNHNN and CDR2 is SYGVQD (reference sequence). This CDR3 is CASSENAGQLNYGYTF. The CDR3 nucleotides are TGCGCCAGCAGTGAAAATGCGGGTCAGCTTAACTATGGCTACACCTTC.

J is TRBJ2-5 and V is TRBV19; 9 bases are shared with TRBD1. J was trimmed by 5 bases and V by 1 base; bases with no gene match: 5. This CDR3 has 15 amino acids. CDR1 and CDR2 (germline): LNHDA, SQIVND (reference sequence). The CDR3: CASSIGDRDGETQYF. CDR3 nucleotides: TGTGCCAGTAGTATAGGGGACAGGGACGGGGAGACCCAGTACTTC.

The chain employs TRBV5-4 and TRBJ2-7, with no clear D. This CDR3 comprises 14 residues. V gave up 2 bases and J gave up 0 bases, with 9 bases separating them. Looked up from germline, CDR1 is SGHNT and CDR2 is YYREEE (reference sequence). The CDR3 bases are TGTGCCAGCAGCTTCGCCAGCCTCTCCTACGAGCAGTACTTC. This gives the protein CASSFASLSYEQYF. The full variable domain, with the rest looked up from reference TRBV5-4 and TRBJ2-7, is ETGVTQSPTHLIKTRGQQVTLRCSSQSGHNTVSWYQQALGQGPQFIFQYYREEENGRGNFPPRFSGLQFPNYSSELNVNALELDDSALYLCASSFASLSYEQYFGPGTRLTVT.

The rearrangement uses TRBV6-2 or TRBV6-3 and TRBJ1-4, with 7 bases fitting TRBD1. Germline V gene data show CDR1 as MNHEY and CDR2 as SVGEGT. The CDR3 has 15 amino acids. With 6 bases clipped from V and 8 bases from J, the junction kept 12 bases outside the gene matches. For the CDR3, the DNA is TGTGCCAGCAGCCGCCAAGGGGGCGCCGAAGAAAAACTGTTTTTT. Its translation is CASSRQGGAEEKLFF.

This clone has just one count. The chain couples TRBV15 to TRBJ1-3; D remains unclear. V dropped 2 bases and J dropped 7 bases, with 9 bases sitting between them. There are 13 residues in the CDR3. CDR1 and CDR2 from the germline V gene are LNHNV and YYDKDF (reference sequence). CDR3 nucleotides: TGTGCCACCAGCAGAAAACAGAGGAACACCATATATTTT. Its translation is CATSRKQRNTIYF.

The chain is built from TRBV19 and TRBJ1-5, with D perhaps TRBD1 (5 bases). The germline V gene has CDR1 LNHDA and CDR2 SQIVND (reference sequence). Trimming cost V 3 bases and J 3 bases, with 21 bases left between them. The length of the CDR3 is 18 residues. In DNA, the CDR3 is TGTGCCAGTAGTATCCCCGCAGGGAAGGGGAACGTCAATCAGCCCCAGCATTTT. Protein sequence: CASSIPAGKGNVNQPQHF.

The chain couples TRBV6-5 to TRBJ1-1, with unresolved D. The V end was cut by 6 bases, the J end by 1 base, with 9 bases between. CDR1 is MNHEY, CDR2 SVGAGI, per germline. The CDR3 is 13 residues long. The CDR3: CASRMFGNTEAFF. CDR3 coding DNA: TGTGCCAGCAGGATGTTTGGGAACACTGAAGCTTTCTTT.

J is TRBJ2-5 and V is TRBV7-9, with TRBD2 matching 15 bases. V trimming: 1 base; J trimming: 13 bases; junction bases outside the gene matches: 7. Germline lookup yields CDR1 SEHNR and CDR2 FQNEAQ (reference sequence). This CDR3 region has 15 residues. The CDR3 sequence: CASSLGGLAGGHLYF. The CDR3 DNA is TGTGCCAGCAGCTTAGGAGGACTAGCGGGGGGGCATCTGTACTTC.

This chain uses TRBV7-2 with TRBJ2-2; TRBD1 matches at 10 bases. Germline V lookup: CDR1 SGHTA, CDR2 FQGNSA. V lost 2 bases, J lost 4 bases, and 10 bases stayed unmatched. The CDR3 contains 18 residues. CDR3 coding DNA: TGTGCCAGCAGCTTAAGATCTGGGGGACAGGGGATCACCGGGGAGCTGTTTTTT. This gives the protein CASSLRSGGQGITGELFF. Variable domain in full (rest from reference TRBV7-2 and TRBJ2-2): GAGVSQSPSNKVTEKGKDVELRCDPISGHTALYWYRQSLGQGLEFLIYFQGNSAPDKSGLPSDRFSAERTGGSVSTLTIQRTQQEDSAVYLCASSLRSGGQGITGELFFGEGSRLTVL.

V gene TRBV5-8 combines with J gene TRBJ2-2, with a weak D call TRBD1 (5 bases). Germline CDR1 is SGHTS and CDR2 is YDEGEE. Trimming took off 1 base at V and 7 bases at J, with 8 bases between the two ends. This CDR3 is 13 amino acids long. CDR3: CASSLTGIGELFF. In DNA, the CDR3 is TGTGCCAGCAGCTTGACAGGAATCGGGGAGCTGTTTTTT.

With regard to this clone: Additional DNA sequences in this sample encode the identical CDR3. The chain combines TRBV6-5 with TRBJ2-5; 15 bases are a match to TRBD2. CDR1 is MNHEY, CDR2 SVGAGI, per germline. V was clipped by 0 bases and J by 5 bases; unmatched bases: 1. The CDR3 is made up of 16 amino acids. CDR3 nucleotides: TGTGCCAGCAGTTACTCCGGGACTAGCGGGGGGGAGACCCAGTACTTC. It codes for CASSYSGTSGGETQYF.

The chain links TRBV2 to TRBJ1-3; 7 bases align to TRBD1. Germline V CDR1 and CDR2: SNHLY, FYNNEI. The CDR3 extends over 16 amino acids. The V gene end was trimmed by 7 bases and the J gene end by 1 base; junction bases not matched to a gene: 10. The CDR3: CASNSNRGGSGNTIYF. CDR3 coding DNA: TGTGCCAGCAATAGTAACAGGGGAGGTTCTGGAAACACCATATATTTT.

V is TRBV29-1 and J is TRBJ2-1; D is unresolved. Per the germline V gene, CDR1 is SQVTM and CDR2 is ANQGSEA. V was cut by 3 bases and J by 3 bases, with 9 bases left in between. The CDR3 consists of 13 residues. In DNA, the CDR3 is TGCAGCGTTGACCCCAACGGCTACAATGAGCAGTTCTTC. This gives the protein CSVDPNGYNEQFF.

This clone was detected once. The CDR3 region is CASKFAGWYNEQFF. For the CDR3, the DNA is TGTGCCAGTAAATTTGCGGGATGGTACAATGAGCAGTTCTTC. The chain joins TRBV19 to TRBJ2-1, with D maybe TRBD2 (6 bases). Trimming removed 7 bases from V and 4 bases from J, with 14 bases in between. Germline V lookup: CDR1 LNHDA, CDR2 SQIVND (reference sequence). CDR3 length: 14 residues.

This clone was detected only a few times. This chain uses TRBV7-8 with TRBJ2-5; D uncertain. Germline-derived CDR1 and CDR2 are SGHVS and FQNEAQ. Trimming pared 4 bases from V and 5 bases from J, leaving 11 bases between. The CDR3 has 13 residues. Here the CDR3 reads CASSSTPGETQYF. The CDR3 DNA reads as TGTGCCAGCAGCTCGACCCCCGGGGAGACCCAGTACTTC.

The chain couples TRBV28 to TRBJ1-1, with 7 bases fitting TRBD1. The CDR3 runs 15 residues. The trim removed 6 bases at V and 6 bases at J, leaving 13 bases unmatched. Germline CDR1 is MDHEN and CDR2 is SYDVKM. The DNA of the CDR3 is TGTGCCAGCAGCCCACTTGGGAGGGGGCCGGCTGAAGCTTTCTTT. The encoded protein is CASSPLGRGPAEAFF. The complete variable domain, with remaining parts taken from reference TRBV28 and TRBJ1-1, reads DVKVTQSSRYLVKRTGEKVFLECVQDMDHENMFWYRQDPGLGLRLIYFSYDVKMKEKGDIPEGYSVSREKKERFSLILESASTNQTSMYLCASSPLGRGPAEAFFGQGTRLTVV.

The chain links TRBV4-2 to TRBJ1-3, with D uncertain. The CDR3 is 16 amino acids. V lost 1 base and J 3 bases, leaving 13 bases between the germline ends. The germline gives CDR1 LGHNA, CDR2 YNFKEQ. The CDR3 sequence is CASSQVGGGGGNTIYF. The CDR3 DNA reads as TGTGCCAGCAGCCAAGTGGGCGGTGGCGGTGGAAACACCATATATTTT.

The genes are TRBV19 and TRBJ1-1; tentatively, D is TRBD1 (6 bases). V dropped 5 bases and J dropped 0 bases, with 16 bases sitting between them. This CDR3 contains 16 residues. In germline, CDR1 is LNHDA, CDR2 SQIVND (reference sequence). CDR3 sequence reads: CASSSPPTGLNTEAFF. CDR3 bases: TGTGCCAGTAGTTCCCCCCCAACAGGGCTGAACACTGAAGCTTTCTTT.

The chain carries TRBV9 and TRBJ2-1; D not certain. The germline V gene encodes CDR1 SGDLS and CDR2 YYNGEE. The V end lost 2 bases, the J end lost 4 bases, and 10 bases lay between the germline ends. The CDR3 spans 14 residues. The CDR3 nucleotides read TGTGCCAGCAGCGTGAGGAACGATTACAATGAGCAGTTCTTC. Amino acids: CASSVRNDYNEQFF. Variable domain in full (rest from reference TRBV9 and TRBJ2-1): DSGVTQTPKHLITATGQRVTLRCSPRSGDLSVYWYQQSLDQGLQFLIQYYNGEERAKGNILERFSAQQFPDLHSELNLSSLELGDSALYFCASSVRNDYNEQFFGPGTRLTVL.

This clone was found a few times. CDR3 sequence (DNA): TGTGCCAGCAGCTCCAATAATCAGGGGGCAGGGGAACTGTTTTTT. Protein sequence: CASSSNNQGAGELFF. The chain uses TRBV5-4 and TRBJ1-4; TRBD1 matches at 8 bases. This CDR3 region has 15 residues. The germline V gene encodes CDR1 SGHNT and CDR2 YYREEE (reference sequence). The trim removed 3 bases at V and 12 bases at J, leaving 13 bases unmatched.